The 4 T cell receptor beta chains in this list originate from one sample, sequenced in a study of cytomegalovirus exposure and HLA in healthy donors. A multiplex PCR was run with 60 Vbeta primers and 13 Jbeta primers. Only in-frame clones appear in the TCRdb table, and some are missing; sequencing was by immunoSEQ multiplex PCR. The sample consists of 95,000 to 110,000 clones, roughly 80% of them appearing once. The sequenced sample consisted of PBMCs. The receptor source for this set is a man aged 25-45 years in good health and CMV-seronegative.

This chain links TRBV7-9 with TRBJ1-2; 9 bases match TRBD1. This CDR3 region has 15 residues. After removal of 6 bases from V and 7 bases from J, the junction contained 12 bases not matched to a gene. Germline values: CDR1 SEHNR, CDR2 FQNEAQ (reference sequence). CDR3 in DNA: TGTGCCAGCAGTTTACCGGGACAGGGATCGGCTGGCTACACCTTC. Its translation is CASSLPGQGSAGYTF.

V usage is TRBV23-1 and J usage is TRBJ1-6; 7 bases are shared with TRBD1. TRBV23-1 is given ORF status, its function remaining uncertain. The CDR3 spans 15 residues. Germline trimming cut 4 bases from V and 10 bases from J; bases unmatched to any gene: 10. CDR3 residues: CASSRPTGRDSPLHF. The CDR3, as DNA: TGCGCCAGCAGTCGCCCGACAGGGAGAGACTCACCCCTCCACTTT.

For the CDR3, the DNA is TGTGCCAGCAGGGGGCACTACGAGCAGTACTTC. Its translation: CASRGHYEQYF. The chain employs TRBV2 and TRBJ2-7; a weak D match, TRBD1 (5 bases). Trimming cost V 6 bases and J 3 bases, with 6 bases left between them. CDR3 length: 11 residues. Germline values: CDR1 SNHLY, CDR2 FYNNEI.

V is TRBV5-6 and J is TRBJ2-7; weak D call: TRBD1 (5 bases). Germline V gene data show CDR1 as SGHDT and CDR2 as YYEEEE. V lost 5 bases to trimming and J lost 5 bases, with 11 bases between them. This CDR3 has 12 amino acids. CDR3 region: CASSPGRDEQYF. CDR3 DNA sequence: TGTGCCAGCAGTCCTGGCAGGGACGAGCAGTACTTC.